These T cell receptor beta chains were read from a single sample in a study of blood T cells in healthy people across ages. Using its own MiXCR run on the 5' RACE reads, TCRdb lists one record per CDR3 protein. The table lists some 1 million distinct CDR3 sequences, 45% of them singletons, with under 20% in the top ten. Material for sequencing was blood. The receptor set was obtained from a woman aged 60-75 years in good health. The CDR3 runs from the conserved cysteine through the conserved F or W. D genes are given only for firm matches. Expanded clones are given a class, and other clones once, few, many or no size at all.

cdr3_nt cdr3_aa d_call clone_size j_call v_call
TGCAGTGCTAGTAAAGCGGGAGGGAACGAGCAGTACTTC CSASKAGGNEQYF TRBD2 few TRBJ2-7 TRBV20-1
TGTGCCAGCAGCTGGACAGGGGTTGTCGATGAGCAGTTCTTC CASSWTGVVDEQFF TRBD1 - TRBJ2-1 TRBV7-8
TGCAGTGCTATTAACAATAAGGACAGCACAGATACGCAGTATTTT CSAINNKDSTDTQYF - - TRBJ2-3 TRBV20-1
TGTGCCAGCTCCGAGGGGGCGCAGGAGCAGTACTTC CASSEGAQEQYF TRBD1 - TRBJ2-7 TRBV12-3/TRBV12-4
TGCGCCAGCAGCCCAGAGACGACAGGGTACTACGAGCAGTACTTC CASSPETTGYYEQYF TRBD1 - TRBJ2-7 TRBV5-1
TGTGCCAGCGGCCCAGCGGGGAAGCATCACTACGAGCAGTACTTC CASGPAGKHHYEQYF TRBD2 few TRBJ2-7 TRBV27
TGTGCCAGCAGCCCGGGACAGGGAAGTAGCCAAGAGACCCAGTACTTC CASSPGQGSSQETQYF TRBD1 - TRBJ2-5 TRBV3-1
TGTGCCAGCAGCTTAACCGAGACTAGCGGGAGGGCCCTCTACAATGAGCAGTTCTTC CASSLTETSGRALYNEQFF TRBD2 - TRBJ2-1 TRBV11-2
TGTGCCAGCAAGGCCCAGAAGGTAGAGACCCAGTACTTC CASKAQKVETQYF - - TRBJ2-5 TRBV27
TGTGCCAGCAGTGGGGGACGACTAGCGGGAAAGGAGTACTTC CASSGGRLAGKEYF TRBD2 - TRBJ2-7 TRBV2
TGCAGCGTTGCTGCGGGAGCGTGGTATGAGCAGTTCTTC CSVAAGAWYEQFF TRBD2 few TRBJ2-1 TRBV29-1
TGTGCCACCAGCAGAGCGGCTAGCAACAATGAGCAGTTCTTC CATSRAASNNEQFF - - TRBJ2-1 TRBV15
TGTGCCAGCAGCTTAGGGACAGGCGATGAGCAGTACTTC CASSLGTGDEQYF TRBD1 - TRBJ2-5 TRBV7-9
TGTGCCAGTGCGCCCGGGACGGTGTACAATGAGCAGTTCTTC CASAPGTVYNEQFF - - TRBJ2-1 TRBV12-3/TRBV12-4
TGTGCCAGCTCCCGGACAGGGACAACTAATGAAAAACTGTTTTTT CASSRTGTTNEKLFF TRBD1 - TRBJ1-4 TRBV18
TGTGCCAGCAGTTACCCCGGGAGGGAGACCCAGTACTTC CASSYPGRETQYF TRBD2 many TRBJ2-5 TRBV6-2/TRBV6-3
TGCGCCAGCAGCCAAGGTTTTTTGGAGTTCGAGCAGTACTTC CASSQGFLEFEQYF - few TRBJ2-7 TRBV4-1
TGCAGCGTTGAACCCAGCGGGTCAGGGGATACGCAGTATTTT CSVEPSGSGDTQYF - many TRBJ2-3 TRBV29-1
TGTGCCAGCAGTTTCCTAGCGGGGGGCCGCACAGATACGCAGTATTTT CASSFLAGGRTDTQYF TRBD2 - TRBJ2-3 TRBV6-2/TRBV6-3
TGTGCCTGGAGGGGAGGACTAGCGGCCACAGATACGCAGTATTTT CAWRGGLAATDTQYF TRBD2 - TRBJ2-3 TRBV30
TGCGCCAGCAGCGTGACCCTCGGAGACATTCAGTACTTC CASSVTLGDIQYF - once TRBJ2-4 TRBV5-1
TGTGCCAGCAGTTACAGAACAGGGGGGATACTGGACTCCTACGAGCAGTACTTC CASSYRTGGILDSYEQYF TRBD1 - TRBJ2-7 TRBV6-5
TGCAGTGCTAGAGATTCCTCTAGACTAACGGGAGAGACCCAGTACTTC CSARDSSRLTGETQYF - - TRBJ2-5 TRBV20-1
TGTGCCAGCATTTTTATGGGGTACAATGAGCAGTTCTTC CASIFMGYNEQFF - - TRBJ2-1 TRBV27
TGTGCCAGCAGTTTATCTCGGGGCATCCCCGGGGACGAGCAGTACTTC CASSLSRGIPGDEQYF - - TRBJ2-7 TRBV27
TGTGCCAGCAGGGGACTAGCGCGCTACAATGAGCAGTTCTTC CASRGLARYNEQFF TRBD2 many TRBJ2-1 TRBV6-2/TRBV6-3
TGCAGTGCTAGTCGGGAGGGTCTGGCACCCGAGCAGTACTTC CSASREGLAPEQYF TRBD2 - TRBJ2-7 TRBV20-1
TGTGCCAGCAGCTTTCTCGGGTTTAGCGGGAGCCAAGAGACCCAGTACTTC CASSFLGFSGSQETQYF TRBD2 - TRBJ2-5 TRBV5-6
TGTGCCAGCAGCCAAGAGGGTAGCGACTACGAGCAGTACTTC CASSQEGSDYEQYF - - TRBJ2-7 TRBV3-1
TGTGCCAGCAGTTTTGGGGGATCCAGAGATACGCAGTATTTT CASSFGGSRDTQYF - many TRBJ2-3 TRBV12-3/TRBV12-4
TGTGCTAGTGGACCGGGGCTCAATCAGCCCCAGCATTTT CASGPGLNQPQHF - few TRBJ1-5 TRBV12-5
TGTGCCACCAGCGGCCCCCACGGGTCCGATACGCAGTATTTT CATSGPHGSDTQYF - - TRBJ2-3 TRBV15
TGTGCCAGCAGCGGGGGGACTAAAGCCTACGAGCAGTACTTC CASSGGTKAYEQYF TRBD2 - TRBJ2-7 TRBV13
TGTGCCATCAGTCCTAGCACAGATACGCAGTATTTT CAISPSTDTQYF - few TRBJ2-3 TRBV10-3
TGTGCCAGCAGGCCCAGCGGGAGCGTGATAGATACGCAGTATTTT CASRPSGSVIDTQYF TRBD2 - TRBJ2-3 TRBV14
TGTGCCAGCAGCTTGGGTACGGGAGGGCCTGGGAATACGCAGTATTTT CASSLGTGGPGNTQYF TRBD2 - TRBJ2-3 TRBV7-6
TGTGCCAGTCCACCCCGGGACAGGGGGCGAAAGTCCTACGAGCAGTACTTC CASPPRDRGRKSYEQYF TRBD1 - TRBJ2-7 TRBV28
TGCGCCAGCAGCTTGGGACAGGGTAATGAAAAACTGTTTTTT CASSLGQGNEKLFF TRBD1 many TRBJ1-4 TRBV5-1
TGCGCCAGCAGCTTGAATGAGGTGGCGGGTAGCGGGACGCAGTATTTT CASSLNEVAGSGTQYF TRBD2 few TRBJ2-3 TRBV5-1
TGTGCCACCAGTGACTCAGGGGTGGGCGACACCGGGGAGCTGTTTTTT CATSDSGVGDTGELFF - once TRBJ2-2 TRBV24-1
TGCGCCAGCAGCTTAGGCCTAATCGGGGAGACCCAGTACTTC CASSLGLIGETQYF - - TRBJ2-5 TRBV5-1
TGTGCCAGCAGCCACTCGCAGTACGAGCAGTACTTC CASSHSQYEQYF - few TRBJ2-7 TRBV12-3/TRBV12-4
TGTGCCAGCAGCCACCGACAGGCCGCAACTAATGAAAAACTGTTTTTT CASSHRQAATNEKLFF - - TRBJ1-4 TRBV3-1
TGTGCCAGCTCACCATCTAGCGGGAGGTGGGAAGAGACCCAGTACTTC CASSPSSGRWEETQYF TRBD2 few TRBJ2-5 TRBV18
TGCAGTGCTACAGCCCCGGGACAGGGGCCAGATACGCAGTATTTT CSATAPGQGPDTQYF TRBD1 few TRBJ2-3 TRBV20-1
TGCAGTGCCGAGTGGAGCTTAACCCAAGAGACCCAGTACTTC CSAEWSLTQETQYF - - TRBJ2-5 TRBV20-1
TGTGCCAGCAGGCGTACAGGAAATAATTCACCCCTCCACTTT CASRRTGNNSPLHF - - TRBJ1-6 TRBV12-3/TRBV12-4
TGCAGTGCTAGCCCCAATCTTAGGGATGAGCAGTTCTTC CSASPNLRDEQFF - - TRBJ2-1 TRBV20-1
TGTGCCAGTGACAAGGGGGCATCTGACACTGAAGCTTTCTTT CASDKGASDTEAFF TRBD1 once TRBJ1-1 TRBV5-6
TGCAGTGCTCCCCTAGCGGGAGGTCACTACGAGCAGTACTTC CSAPLAGGHYEQYF TRBD2 - TRBJ2-7 TRBV20-1
TGTGCCAGCACCCTAACCACAGGAGCCAATGAGCAGTACTTC CASTLTTGANEQYF - - TRBJ2-7 TRBV6-5
TGTGCCAGCAAGTCGTTCGGTGGGAGTGGGGTTAATGAGCAGTTCTTC CASKSFGGSGVNEQFF - - TRBJ2-1 TRBV2
TGTGCCAGCAGCCAAACCTACAGGGGAGGAGAGCAGTACTTC CASSQTYRGGEQYF - - TRBJ2-7 TRBV3-1
TGTGCCAGCAGGGGGATAGGGGCACACAATGAGCAGTTCTTC CASRGIGAHNEQFF - - TRBJ2-1 TRBV6-5
TGTGCCAGCAGATCCCCTGGGGTCGAGCAGTACTTC CASRSPGVEQYF - few TRBJ2-7 TRBV28